The 3 T cell receptor beta chains below were found in one sample sequenced in a study of blood T cell repertoires in COVID-19. Libraries were prepared by immunoSEQ multiplex PCR; TCRdb keeps only in-frame clonotypes and omits some of them. The repertoire includes about 140,000 clones, around 84% of them detected once, and roughly 8.7% sits in the top ten. Input material: peripheral blood. Receptor source: a woman aged 55-69 years with acute or convalescent COVID-19.

This chain uses TRBV12-5 with TRBJ1-5, with 9 positions matching TRBD1. CDR1 and CDR2 from the germline V gene are LGHNT and FRNRAP. The length of the CDR3 is 22 residues. V was clipped by 2 bases and J by 3 bases; unmatched bases: 23. As DNA, the CDR3 is TGTGCTAGTGGTTTGTACGGTGTTGGGTCTGGGACCCGGGACAGGGACAATCAGCCCCAGCATTTT. This gives the protein CASGLYGVGSGTRDRDNQPQHF. Full variable domain (outside the CDR3, taken from reference TRBV12-5 and TRBJ1-5): DARVTQTPRHKVTEMGQEVTMRCQPILGHNTVFWYRQTMMQGLELLAYFRNRAPLDDSGMPKDRFSAEMPDATLATLKIQPSEPRDSAVYFCASGLYGVGSGTRDRDNQPQHFGDGTRLSIL.

The chain has TRBV15 and TRBJ1-5; D ambiguous. CDR1 and CDR2 from the germline V gene are LNHNV and YYDKDF (reference sequence). CDR3 length: 14 amino acids. The V and J ends lost 0 bases and 7 bases respectively, with 10 bases between them. The CDR3 nucleotides read TGTGCCACCAGCAGAGACCCTGGAGGGCAGCCCCAGCATTTT. It translates to CATSRDPGGQPQHF.

In the case of this clone: The junction and the germline gene differ at one end; a read error may be behind it. This chain links TRBV20-1 with TRBJ1-3; D unresolved. The CDR3 runs to 11 residues. Germline lookup yields CDR1 DFQATT and CDR2 SNEGSKA (reference sequence). The CDR3 loop is CSARDGDTIYF. The DNA of the CDR3 is TGCAGTGCTAGAGATGGAGACACCATATATTTT.